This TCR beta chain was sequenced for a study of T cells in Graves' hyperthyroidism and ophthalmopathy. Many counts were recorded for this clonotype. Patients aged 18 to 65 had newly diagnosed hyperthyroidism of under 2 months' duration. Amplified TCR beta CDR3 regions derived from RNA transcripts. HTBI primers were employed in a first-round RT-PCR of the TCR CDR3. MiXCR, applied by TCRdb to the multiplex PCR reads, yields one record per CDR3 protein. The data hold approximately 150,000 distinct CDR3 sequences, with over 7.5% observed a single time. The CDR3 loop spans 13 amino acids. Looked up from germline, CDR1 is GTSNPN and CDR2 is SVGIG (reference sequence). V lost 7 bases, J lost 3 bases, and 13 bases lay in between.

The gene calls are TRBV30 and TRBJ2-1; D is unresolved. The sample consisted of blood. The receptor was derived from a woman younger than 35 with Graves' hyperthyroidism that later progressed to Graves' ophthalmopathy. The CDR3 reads CALGRPNYNEQFF. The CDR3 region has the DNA TGTGCCTTAGGGCGACCAAACTACAATGAGCAGTTCTTC.